A single sample gave rise to the 23 T cell receptor beta chains below, sequenced in a study of T cell clusters in autoimmune cytopenias. One tube held mixed TRB-A and TRB-B primer pools for touch-down PCR. TCRdb reworked the multiplex PCR reads into one entry per CDR3 protein, no DNA. In all, the sample yields 4,000 to 5,000 distinct CDR3 sequences. TRB amplification used 250 ng of peripheral blood genomic DNA. This same sample was also taken into another study, of T cell repertoires in aging, cancer and after chemotherapy.

The sequenced material came from peripheral blood. Every receptor here comes from a human donor in good health.

In terms of frequency, this clonotype is medium-sized (0.01 to 0.1%). This chain connects TRBV6-2 or TRBV6-3 to TRBJ2-1; no DNA is available, so the TRBD1 call from TCRdb remains unchecked. The CDR3 has 15 amino acids. CDR1 and CDR2 (germline): MNHEY, SVGEGT. CDR3 sequence: CASSYAQGAYNEQFF.

This clonotype shows up as medium-sized by frequency. The chain has TRBV5-6 and TRBJ2-3; TCRdb indicates TRBD1, and absent DNA this call remains unverified. The germline gives CDR1 SGHDT, CDR2 YYEEEE. The CDR3 has 14 amino acids. The CDR3 loop is CASSLGGNTDTQYF.

According to its frequency, this clonotype is medium-sized. V and J are TRBV18 and TRBJ1-4. Germline assignment: CDR1 KGHSH and CDR2 LQKENI. The CDR3 spans 14 residues. The chain's CDR3 is CASSPTTSGEKLFF.

By frequency, this clonotype registers medium-sized. The chain joins TRBV6-5 to TRBJ2-7; there is no DNA to check the TCRdb D call of TRBD2. This CDR3 has 14 amino acids. Germline CDR1 and CDR2: MNHEY and SVGAGI. The CDR3 sequence: CASSYSSGSYEQYF.

In terms of frequency, this clonotype is medium-sized. V is TRBV10-3 and J is TRBJ2-3; the TCRdb D gene call, TRBD2, has no DNA to confirm it. CDR3 size: 14 residues. Germline V gene lookup returns CDR1 ENHRY and CDR2 SYGVKD. The chain's CDR3 is CAIRGSGATDTQYF.

This clonotype is identified as medium-sized (0.01 to 0.1%) from frequency. The CDR3: CATETRHGEVATEAFF. V usage is TRBV13 and J usage is TRBJ1-1; lacking DNA, the TRBD1 call made by TCRdb goes unchecked. CDR3 length equals 16 residues. The germline V gene has CDR1 PRHDT and CDR2 FYEKMQ (reference sequence).

This clonotype is deemed medium-sized by its frequency. The chain is built from TRBV27 and TRBJ1-1; no DNA is available, so the TRBD1 call from TCRdb remains unchecked. Per germline, CDR1 MNHEY and CDR2 SMNVEV (reference sequence). The CDR3 has 12 residues. The CDR3 loop reads CASGTGNTEAFF.

The rearrangement uses TRBV14 and TRBJ1-5; no DNA is available, so the TRBD1 call from TCRdb remains unchecked. CDR3 size: 14 residues. Germline CDR1 reads SGHDN; CDR2 reads FVKESK. The CDR3 sequence is CASSKLGGGQPQHF.

The V and J genes are TRBV28 and TRBJ1-3; TCRdb proposes TRBD1, but this gene call is untestable without DNA. Germline lookup yields CDR1 MDHEN and CDR2 SYDVKM. This CDR3 is built from 15 residues. The CDR3 reads CASSSQGAPGNTIYF. Using reference TRBV28 and TRBJ1-3 for the parts outside the CDR3, the full variable domain is DVKVTQSSRYLVKRTGEKVFLECVQDMDHENMFWYRQDPGLGLRLIYFSYDVKMKEKGDIPEGYSVSREKKERFSLILESASTNQTSMYLCASSSQGAPGNTIYFGEGSWLTVV.

The chain joins TRBV5-6 to TRBJ2-1; there is no DNA to check the TCRdb D call of TRBD2. This CDR3 region has 16 residues. Germline V gene data show CDR1 as SGHDT and CDR2 as YYEEEE. CDR3 loop: CASSPLVGTATYEQFF.

This clonotype is labeled hyperexpanded (1% or more) based on frequency. This rearrangement joins TRBV6-5 to TRBJ2-2. The CDR3 consists of 15 residues. Germline V gene lookup returns CDR1 MNHEY and CDR2 SVGAGI. This CDR3 is CASSYARANTGELFF.

This clonotype is labeled medium-sized based on frequency. The gene calls are TRBV6-5 and TRBJ1-4. CDR1 is MNHEY, CDR2 SVGAGI, per germline. The CDR3 covers 16 residues. CDR3 sequence reads: CASSSRPQTPNEKLFF.

Frequency places this clonotype as medium-sized (0.01 to 0.1%). The rearrangement uses TRBV6-1 and TRBJ1-2. CDR1 is MNHNS and CDR2 is SASEGT in the germline V gene. This CDR3 spans 16 amino acids. The CDR3 sequence: CASSEGEALSYYGYTF.

The V call is TRBV19, the J call TRBJ1-1; lacking DNA, the TRBD1 call made by TCRdb goes unchecked. The CDR3 loop spans 12 amino acids. The V gene's germline CDR1 is LNHDA and CDR2 SQIVND (reference sequence). The CDR3 loop is CASSGANTEAFF.

This chain links TRBV4-3 with TRBJ1-3; TCRdb picks TRBD1, but there is no DNA to check that call. CDR3 length: 15 amino acids. Germline CDR1 is LGHNA and CDR2 is YSLEER. The CDR3 sequence: CASSQSLGTGNTIYF.

This clonotype is medium-sized by frequency. This chain joins TRBV6-1 and TRBJ2-6; with no DNA, the TCRdb D assignment of TRBD1 cannot be verified. Germline CDR1 reads MNHNS; CDR2 reads SASEGT. The CDR3 loop spans 18 amino acids. CDR3 sequence reads: CASSEWWAGYSGANVLTF.

The rearrangement joins TRBV6-5 to TRBJ1-5; lacking DNA, the TRBD1 call made by TCRdb goes unchecked. CDR1 is MNHEY, CDR2 SVGAGI, per germline. There are 15 residues in the CDR3. The CDR3 loop reads CASRTEVYSNQPQHF.

According to its frequency, this clonotype is medium-sized. The rearrangement joins TRBV6-1 to TRBJ1-2; the D call from TCRdb, TRBD1, cannot be confirmed without DNA. Germline CDR1 is MNHNS and CDR2 is SASEGT. There are 12 residues in the CDR3. The CDR3 protein is CASRTGDYGYTF.

Considering frequency, this clonotype is medium-sized. The chain couples TRBV18 to TRBJ1-4; TCRdb indicates TRBD1, and absent DNA this call remains unverified. The CDR3 loop spans 15 amino acids. Germline V gene sequence: CDR1 KGHSH, CDR2 LQKENI. This CDR3 reads CASSPLPGTGEKLFF.

The chain is built from TRBV5-1 and TRBJ2-1; TCRdb's D call, TRBD2, is unchecked because there is no DNA. The CDR3 covers 14 residues. The V gene's germline CDR1 is SGHRS and CDR2 YFSETQ. The CDR3 loop reads CASSSAGGYNEQFF.

J is TRBJ1-5 and V is TRBV7-2. The CDR3 consists of 13 residues. Per germline, CDR1 SGHTA and CDR2 FQGNSA. The chain's CDR3 is CASSLVTNQPQHF.

The chain joins TRBV5-3 to TRBJ2-1; the TCRdb D gene call, TRBD2, has no DNA to confirm it. TRBV5-3 is marked as an open reading frame, function uncertain. This CDR3 has 11 amino acids. CDR3 loop: CASSSTSGQYF.

The chain couples TRBV28 to TRBJ1-5; the D gene TCRdb calls, TRBD1, cannot be checked with no DNA. The CDR3 totals 13 residues. The germline gives CDR1 MDHEN, CDR2 SYDVKM. The CDR3 loop is CASSLQGSQPQHF.